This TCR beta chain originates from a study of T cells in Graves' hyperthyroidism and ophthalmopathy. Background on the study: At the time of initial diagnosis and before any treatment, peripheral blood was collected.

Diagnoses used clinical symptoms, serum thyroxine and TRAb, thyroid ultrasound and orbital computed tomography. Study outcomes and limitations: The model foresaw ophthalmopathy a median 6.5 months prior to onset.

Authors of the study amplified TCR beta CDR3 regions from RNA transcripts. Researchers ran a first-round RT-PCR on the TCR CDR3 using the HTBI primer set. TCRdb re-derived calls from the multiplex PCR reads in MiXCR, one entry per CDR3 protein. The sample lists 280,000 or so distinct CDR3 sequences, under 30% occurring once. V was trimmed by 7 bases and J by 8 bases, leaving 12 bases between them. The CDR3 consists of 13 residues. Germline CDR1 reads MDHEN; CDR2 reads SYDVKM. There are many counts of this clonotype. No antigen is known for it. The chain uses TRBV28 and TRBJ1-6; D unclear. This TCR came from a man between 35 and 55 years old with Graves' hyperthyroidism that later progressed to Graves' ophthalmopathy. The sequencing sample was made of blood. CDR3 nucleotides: TGTGCCAGCACCCCACACCCGGATTCACCCCTCCACTTT. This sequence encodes CASTPHPDSPLHF. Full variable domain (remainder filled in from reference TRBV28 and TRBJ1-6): DVKVTQSSRYLVKRTGEKVFLECVQDMDHENMFWYRQDPGLGLRLIYFSYDVKMKEKGDIPEGYSVSREKKERFSLILESASTNQTSMYLCASTPHPDSPLHFGNGTRLTVT.